This TCR beta chain was sequenced in a study (dated by TCRdb to about 2013). Reading from cysteine to phenylalanine, the CDR3 counts 17 amino acids. Left in the record is the CDR3 DNA by itself, 51 bases read in frame from the first base. V drops 1 base and J drops 5 bases, leaving 20 bases in between. CDR1 and CDR2, per the germline V gene, are LGHNA and YSLEER. A word on this clonotype: Its antigen specificity is not known. One base away there is no much larger clone; base qualities are not given.

Sequencing was performed on an Illumina Genome Analyzer IIx. TCRdb reworked the public reads: Q25 trimming with fastp, MiXCR clone assembly, productive beta chains retained. Rows with a matching CDR3 protein are joined into one entry that keeps the most common DNA and genes. The sample table records over 14,000 distinct CDR3 sequences; about 38% of these occur just once. The top ten clonotypes cover roughly a sixth of the sample. The source is a human donor. The chain was built from TRBV4-3 and TRBJ1-2; the D segment could be TRBD1, given 5 matching bases. The source material was blood. The DNA is TGCGCCAGCAGCCAAGGGATGGGGCGGGGAGGGTTATATGGCTACACCTTC. This gives the protein CASSQGMGRGGLYGYTF.